One and the same sample provided the 15 T cell receptor beta chains below, sequenced in a study of CD8 T cells in Susac syndrome. Random hexamers were used to reverse transcribe 0.5 to 1 ug of RNA. In TCRdb, the immunoSEQ multiplex PCR reads were re-called with MiXCR into one record per CDR3 protein. Here the sample spans about 170,000 distinct CDR3 sequences, roughly 95% being singletons. Sample: CD4+ T cells from PBMCs. The receptors derive from a human donor with Susac syndrome.

The rearrangement joins TRBV6-1 to TRBJ2-3, with 10 bases lining up with TRBD2. Germline V gene data show CDR1 as MNHNS and CDR2 as SASEGT. Trimming cost V 5 bases and J 3 bases; bases outside gene matches: 8. The CDR3 has 16 residues. The CDR3 here is CASSQGGTSVTDTQYF. The CDR3 DNA reads as TGTGCCAGCAGTCAGGGAGGGACTAGCGTAACAGATACGCAGTATTTT.

CDR3 protein: CSASAIYGQDSSGANVLTF. CDR3 in DNA: TGCAGTGCTAGTGCCATATACGGGCAGGATAGCTCTGGGGCCAACGTCCTGACTTTC. The chain uses TRBV20-1 and TRBJ2-6; D is undetermined. The germline V gene encodes CDR1 DFQATT and CDR2 SNEGSKA (reference sequence). CDR3 length equals 19 residues. Trimming took off 3 bases at V and 0 bases at J, with 21 bases between the two ends.

The chain employs TRBV20-1 and TRBJ1-6; tentatively, D is TRBD1 (5 bases). The CDR3 consists of 13 residues. V was clipped by 6 bases and J by 10 bases, with 16 bases between them. Germline CDR1 is DFQATT and CDR2 is SNEGSKA (reference sequence). CDR3 sequence: CSASSLGDSPLHF. CDR3 nucleotide sequence: TGCAGTGCCTCATCTTTGGGGGACTCACCCCTCCACTTT.

The CDR3 spells CASSVGVAYNSPLHF. CDR3 coding DNA: TGTGCCAGCAGCGTTGGGGTGGCCTATAATTCACCCCTCCACTTT. This rearrangement joins TRBV9 to TRBJ1-6; D not certain. Germline V CDR1 and CDR2: SGDLS, YYNGEE. The CDR3 extends over 15 amino acids. V gave up 2 bases and J gave up 2 bases, with 8 bases separating them.

The rearrangement uses TRBV7-8 and TRBJ1-5; 9 bases agree with TRBD1. The germline gives CDR1 SGHVS, CDR2 FQNEAQ. The CDR3 contains 16 residues. With V trimmed by 1 base and J by 3 bases, 4 bases remained unmatched. CDR3 DNA sequence: TGTGCCAGCAGCTTAGGGACAGGGGATTCCAATCAGCCCCAGCATTTT. Residues: CASSLGTGDSNQPQHF.

This clonotype came up a few times. The chain couples TRBV30 to TRBJ1-2, with D hard to call. The germline V gene has CDR1 GTSNPN and CDR2 SVGIG (reference sequence). The CDR3 totals 11 residues. V lost 0 bases and J 8 bases, leaving 7 bases between the germline ends. Written as DNA, the CDR3 is TGTGCCTGGAGTGTAGGTGTGGGCTACACCTTC. Translated: CAWSVGVGYTF.

The J gene is TRBJ1-6, the V gene TRBV7-3; 9 nucleotides align to TRBD1. CDR3 length equals 16 residues. After removal of 1 base from V and 5 bases from J, the junction contained 3 bases not matched to a gene. Germline CDR1 is SGHTA and CDR2 is FQGTGA. CDR3 residues: CASSLNGQGNNSPLHF. In DNA form, the CDR3 reads TGTGCCAGCAGCTTAAATGGACAGGGGAATAATTCACCCCTCCACTTT.

The rearrangement links TRBV29-1 to TRBJ1-1; D is unclear. V lost 4 bases, J lost 1 base, and 4 bases lay in between. The CDR3 sequence is 11 residues long. Germline V gene sequence: CDR1 SQVTM, CDR2 ANQGSEA. The CDR3, as DNA: TGCAGCGTTGTAGAGAACACTGAAGCTTTCTTT. Translation gives CSVVENTEAFF.

The chain recombines TRBV18 with TRBJ2-3, with 8 positions matching TRBD1. Germline assignment: CDR1 KGHSH and CDR2 LQKENI. This CDR3 is 14 amino acids long. The V and J ends lost 3 bases and 5 bases, in that order; junction bases with no gene match: 4. CDR3 bases: TGTGCCAGCTCACCGACAGGGGCGGGAGATACGCAGTATTTT. Encoded protein: CASSPTGAGDTQYF.

The chain carries TRBV27 and TRBJ1-2; 8 bases line up with TRBD1. The CDR3 consists of 15 residues. V lost 6 bases, J lost 0 bases, and 6 bases stayed unmatched. Germline values: CDR1 MNHEY, CDR2 SMNVEV (reference sequence). The CDR3 loop reads CASSPTGAANYGYTF. DNA of the CDR3: TGTGCCAGCAGCCCGACAGGGGCAGCTAACTATGGCTACACCTTC.

This chain connects TRBV7-2 to TRBJ1-2; 8 bases line up with TRBD1. This CDR3 comprises 15 residues. Trimming removed 5 bases from V and 4 bases from J; junction bases left unmatched: 9. Germline V gene data show CDR1 as SGHTA and CDR2 as FQGNSA. CDR3 DNA sequence: TGTGCCAGCAGCAAGGGACAGGAAAGGACCTATGGCTACACCTTC. This translates into CASSKGQERTYGYTF.

The CDR3 loop reads CASRRGGDEQFF. CDR3 coding DNA: TGTGCCAGCAGACGGGGGGGGGACGAGCAGTTCTTC. The chain joins TRBV7-2 to TRBJ2-1, with TRBD2 matching 8 bases. CDR1 is SGHTA and CDR2 is FQGNSA in the germline V gene. The CDR3 is 12 amino acids. Trimming removed 6 bases from V and 10 bases from J; junction bases left unmatched: 5.

V is TRBV21-1 and J is TRBJ1-4. TRBV21-1 is a pseudogene. The CDR3 sequence is 13 residues long. CDR3 sequence (DNA): TGTGCCAGCAGCAAAGAAGTTCGGTCTAAACTGTTTTTT. Amino acid sequence: CASSKEVRSKLFF.

The chain carries TRBV19 and TRBJ2-5, with D perhaps TRBD1 (6 bases). V gave up 10 bases and J gave up 2 bases, with 14 bases separating them. CDR3 length: 13 amino acids. Germline V lookup: CDR1 LNHDA, CDR2 SQIVND (reference sequence). This chain's CDR3 is CATKGQLQETQYF. In nucleotides, the CDR3 is TGTGCCACTAAAGGACAGCTACAAGAGACCCAGTACTTC.

This chain joins TRBV28 and TRBJ2-5, with 7 bases identical to TRBD1. The CDR3 length is 15 residues. Germline trimming cut 6 bases from V and 1 base from J; bases unmatched to any gene: 8. Looked up from germline, CDR1 is MDHEN and CDR2 is SYDVKM. CDR3 nucleotides: TGTGCCAGCAGCTCGACGGACAGGACCCAAGAGACCCAGTACTTC. Protein: CASSSTDRTQETQYF.